This is a list of T cell receptor beta chains from one sample in a study of regulatory T cells in long-lasting Graves disease. Each CDR3 protein gets one entry after TCRdb re-called the multiplex PCR reads with MiXCR. This repertoire shows under 400,000 distinct CDR3 sequences, approximately 15% found once; its top ten account for roughly 30%. The same sample was also studied in work on T cells in Graves' hyperthyroidism and ophthalmopathy.

Sequenced material: peripheral blood mononuclear cells (PBMCs), taken at new diagnosis, from a patient treated with antithyroid drugs. The receptor set was obtained from a man aged 35 to 55 with Graves disease. Each CDR3 is given without its conserved first and last residue.

J,V,CDR3
TRBJ2-1,TRBV18,ASSPRGAWNEQF
TRBJ1-5,TRBV18,ASSLDYERPQH
TRBJ1-6,TRBV12-3/TRBV12-4,ASKPSPGQGYSPLH
TRBJ1-4,TRBV7-2,ASSTQTGRSEKLF
TRBJ2-1,TRBV7-8,ASSLRVEGYSYNEQF
TRBJ1-6,TRBV19,ASSRGQGDSPLH
TRBJ2-5,TRBV30,AWKKPGIQETQY
TRBJ2-7,TRBV18,ASSGRGRGSTYEQY
TRBJ2-7,TRBV4-1,ASSQEDRVGEQY
TRBJ2-1,TRBV20-1,SALLRGQWF
TRBJ1-5,TRBV28,ASSAAGGSQPQH
TRBJ2-1,TRBV5-1,ASNQGQEYNEQF
TRBJ2-3,TRBV28,ASSLVRTGSTDTQY
TRBJ2-7,TRBV29-1,SVYTGWGEQY
TRBJ2-1,TRBV11-2,ASTQDRGGWNEQF
TRBJ2-5,TRBV11-3,ASSPNSGLATHQETQY
TRBJ1-3,TRBV5-1,ASSLGRGRGSSGNTIY
TRBJ2-1,TRBV24-1,ATSGEGLAGTYNEQF
TRBJ2-1,TRBV7-9,ASSLRGGNEQF
TRBJ2-5,TRBV19,ASSIPAGGRETQY
TRBJ2-5,TRBV7-9,ASSRRGTETQY
TRBJ1-5,TRBV28,ATREDYQPQH
TRBJ1-5,TRBV20-1,SARVIRGEVQPQH
TRBJ2-7,TRBV27,AGTEQY
TRBJ1-1,TRBV18,ASSQGVNTEAF
TRBJ1-1,TRBV28,ASSRTSNTEAF
TRBJ2-7,TRBV5-6,ASSFTLGTGPYEQY